The 13 T cell receptor beta chains presented below share a single source sample, sequenced in a study of blood T cell repertoires in COVID-19. Clones were read by immunoSEQ multiplex PCR, and TCRdb kept only the in-frame ones, dropping some. The data show fewer than 350,000 clones, 85% seen once. The sequenced material came from PBMCs or T cells enriched from blood (not recorded which). These TCRs come from a woman in her 30s who had been exposed to COVID-19.

This clone was recorded once. The V gene is TRBV27, the J gene TRBJ2-3, with 9 bases lining up with TRBD2. V was pared by 1 base and J by 1 base, with 0 bases of the junction left unmatched. The CDR3 runs to 15 residues. Germline V gene lookup returns CDR1 MNHEY and CDR2 SMNVEV (reference sequence). This CDR3 is CASSLWTSGTDTQYF. CDR3 nucleotides: TGTGCCAGCAGTTTATGGACTAGCGGCACAGATACGCAGTATTTT.

This clone turned up a few times. The V call is TRBV6-1, the J call TRBJ2-3; a weak D match, TRBD1 (6 bases). The V end was cut by 3 bases, the J end by 11 bases, with 9 bases between. The CDR3 has 11 amino acids. Germline V CDR1 and CDR2: MNHNS, SASEGT. The CDR3 region has the DNA TGTGCCAGCAGTGATGGGGGACAGCAGTATTTT. Encoded protein: CASSDGGQQYF.

The CDR3 loop is CASAPQADSPLHF. The CDR3, as DNA: TGTGCCAGCGCCCCCCAGGCCGATTCACCCCTCCACTTT. This sequence joins TRBV6-4 and TRBJ1-6; D ambiguous. V lost 8 bases and J lost 8, with 13 bases in between. The CDR3 runs to 13 residues. Germline loops: CDR1 MRHNA, CDR2 SNTAGT.

The rearrangement links TRBV19 to TRBJ2-7, with 8 bases matching TRBD1. Germline-derived CDR1 and CDR2 are LNHDA and SQIVND (reference sequence). After removal of 7 bases from V and 4 bases from J, the junction contained 15 bases not matched to a gene. The CDR3 runs 16 residues. In nucleotides, the CDR3 is TGTGCCAGTACCTCCCAATGGACAGGGAGTTGGTACGAGCAGTACTTC. Translated: CASTSQWTGSWYEQYF.

The chain couples TRBV5-4 to TRBJ2-5; 14 bases line up with TRBD2. V was pared by 2 bases and J by 10 bases, with 10 bases of the junction left unmatched. The CDR3 spans 16 residues. Germline CDR1 SGHNT, CDR2 YYREEE (reference sequence). CDR3 DNA: TGTGCCAGCAGCTTAGGACTAGCGGGGGGCTTTGAAGACCAGTACTTC. Translated: CASSLGLAGGFEDQYF.

The genes are TRBV5-6 and TRBJ1-1; D gene ambiguous. V lost 2 bases and J 1 base, leaving 9 bases between the germline ends. The CDR3 totals 14 residues. Germline V gene data show CDR1 as SGHDT and CDR2 as YYEEEE. The CDR3 sequence is CASSFIYGNTEAFF. The CDR3 DNA follows: TGTGCCAGCAGCTTTATTTACGGGAACACTGAAGCTTTCTTT.

The chain joins TRBV27 to TRBJ2-7; 11 nucleotides match TRBD2. Germline CDR1 reads MNHEY; CDR2 reads SMNVEV (reference sequence). The V and J ends lost 4 bases and 1 base, in that order; junction bases with no gene match: 3. CDR3 length: 15 amino acids. CDR3 sequence reads: CASSSRLAGSYEQYF. The CDR3 DNA reads TGTGCCAGCAGTTCCCGACTAGCGGGGTCCTACGAGCAGTACTTC.

The chain recombines TRBV3-1 (or the pseudogene TRBV3-2) with TRBJ1-1, with TRBD1 identical over 7 bases. Germline V CDR1 and CDR2: LGHDT, YNNKEL (reference sequence). The junction had 5 bases not matched to a gene; V was cut back by 4 bases and J by 3 bases. The CDR3 is 14 residues long. The CDR3 loop is CASSPLDRDTEAFF. The DNA for the CDR3 is TGTGCCAGCAGCCCCCTTGACAGGGACACTGAAGCTTTCTTT.

The CDR3 DNA follows: TGTGCCAGCAGCTTGGAGGGGCCCCAACAGCCCCAGCATTTT. Amino acids: CASSLEGPQQPQHF. The chain recombines TRBV5-5 with TRBJ1-5; possible D gene TRBD1, 5 bases. Per germline, CDR1 SGHKS and CDR2 YYEKEE (reference sequence). There are 14 residues in the CDR3. V lost 0 bases and J 7 bases, leaving 11 bases between the germline ends.

The chain joins TRBV7-9 to TRBJ2-3, with 7 bases fitting TRBD2. Germline V CDR1 and CDR2: SEHNR, FQNEAQ (reference sequence). CDR3 size: 13 residues. With V trimmed by 6 bases and J by 2 bases, 2 bases remained unmatched. The CDR3 loop is CASSLADTDTQYF. The DNA for the CDR3 is TGTGCCAGCAGTCTAGCGGACACAGATACGCAGTATTTT.

The chain carries TRBV12-3 or TRBV12-4 and TRBJ2-7; TRBD1 agrees at 7 bases. The CDR3 contains 12 residues. Trimming cost V 7 bases and J 3 bases; bases outside gene matches: 3. The CDR3 DNA follows: TGTGCCAGCAACGGGGACAGCTACGAGCAGTACTTC. The encoded protein is CASNGDSYEQYF.

V is TRBV30 and J is TRBJ2-6; 7 bases align to TRBD2. The CDR3 consists of 16 residues. The germline V gene has CDR1 GTSNPN and CDR2 SVGIG (reference sequence). With V trimmed by 2 bases and J by 1 base, 5 bases remained unmatched. The CDR3 bases are TGTGCCTGGAGTCCCGGGACTACATCTGGGGCCAACGTCCTGACTTTC. As protein: CAWSPGTTSGANVLTF.

This chain links TRBV3-1 (or the pseudogene TRBV3-2) with TRBJ2-1, with D perhaps TRBD2 (7 bases). Trimming pared 1 base from V and 8 bases from J, leaving 15 bases between. The germline CDR1 and CDR2 sequences are LGHDT and YNNKEL (reference sequence). The CDR3 length is 15 residues. The CDR3 sequence: CASSQGRGGKDEQFF. CDR3 nucleotide sequence: TGTGCCAGCAGCCAAGGGAGGGGGGGCAAGGATGAGCAGTTCTTC.